This T cell receptor beta chain was profiled in a study of blood T cell repertoires in COVID-19. CDR1 is SGHNT and CDR2 is YYREEE in the germline V gene (reference sequence). The junction had 10 bases not matched to a gene; V was cut back by 4 bases and J by 8 bases. The CDR3 runs to 15 residues. This table comes from immunoSEQ multiplex PCR, and its TCRdb copy is limited to in-frame clones, with some not included. The repertoire holds 180,000 or so clones, with roughly 76% as singletons. This TCR was sampled from a woman aged 35 to 49 with COVID-19, enrolled during active disease. This rearrangement joins TRBV5-4 to TRBJ1-4; 8 nucleotides match TRBD1. Sequenced input: peripheral blood. CDR3 sequence reads: CASSRYDRGREKLFF. CDR3 DNA: TGTGCCAGCAGCAGATACGACAGGGGTAGGGAAAAACTGTTTTTT.